The rows below give T cell receptor beta chains drawn from one sample of a study of blood T cell repertoires in COVID-19. Data came from immunoSEQ multiplex PCR; TCRdb stores just in-frame clones and leaves some out. In the table there are some 160,000 clones, 80% to 90% of which are singletons. Sequencing used peripheral blood. The receptors come from a woman aged 55-75 years with active COVID-19. The CDR3 runs from the conserved cysteine through the conserved F or W. Each record gives: D gene, V gene, J gene, clone size, CDR3 protein, CDR3 DNA. D genes are given only for firm matches. The listing skips clone size in some rows; elsewhere it reads once, few, many or a size class.

TRBD1	TRBV30	TRBJ1-3	NA	CAWSSDRGPGNTIYF	TGTGCCTGGAGCTCGGACAGGGGGCCTGGAAACACCATATATTTT
NA	TRBV12-3/TRBV12-4	TRBJ1-1	NA	CASSLIQNTEAFF	TGTGCCAGCAGTTTGATACAGAACACTGAAGCTTTCTTT
TRBD2	TRBV5-1	TRBJ2-7	NA	CASSFAAGASHEQYF	TGCGCCAGCAGCTTCGCAGCGGGAGCCTCCCACGAGCAGTACTTC
TRBD1	TRBV2	TRBJ1-5	NA	CASSATGASNQPQHF	TGTGCCAGCAGTGCCACAGGGGCTAGCAATCAGCCCCAGCATTTT
NA	TRBV7-2	TRBJ2-2	NA	CASSLVLVQGELFF	TGTGCCAGCAGCTTAGTACTAGTTCAGGGGGAGCTGTTTTTT
TRBD2	TRBV2	TRBJ2-1	NA	CASGKTSGSHNEQFF	TGTGCCAGCGGGAAAACTAGCGGGAGCCACAATGAGCAGTTCTTC
NA	TRBV12-5	TRBJ2-3	NA	CASGIGGGTQYF	TGTGCTAGTGGTATCGGGGGAGGCACGCAGTATTTT
TRBD1	TRBV10-3	TRBJ1-3	once	CAISERTGSSGNTIYF	TGTGCCATCAGCGAACGGACAGGGTCCTCTGGAAACACCATATATTTT
NA	TRBV9	TRBJ2-7	NA	CASSVDVQGFEQYF	TGTGCCAGCAGCGTAGATGTTCAGGGTTTCGAGCAGTACTTC
TRBD1	TRBV30	TRBJ1-2	NA	CAWSVRGQNIGYTF	TGTGCCTGGAGTGTACGGGGACAGAACATCGGCTACACCTTC
NA	TRBV7-2	TRBJ1-1	NA	CASSLRQVGEAFF	TGTGCCAGCAGCCTCCGGCAGGTGGGTGAAGCTTTCTTT
TRBD2	TRBV28	TRBJ2-3	NA	CASSLLAASGSTDTQYF	TGTGCCAGCAGTTTATTGGCGGCTAGCGGAAGCACAGATACGCAGTATTTT
NA	TRBV19	TRBJ2-7	NA	CASSSPGHSYEQYF	TGTGCCAGTAGTAGTCCGGGACACAGCTACGAGCAGTACTTC
NA	TRBV28	TRBJ1-2	NA	CATTPTSGRAYGYTF	TGTGCCACCACTCCGACCTCGGGCAGGGCCTATGGCTACACCTTC
NA	TRBV29-1	TRBJ2-1	NA	CSVLFLSSYNEQFF	TGCAGCGTCCTTTTCCTAAGCTCCTACAATGAGCAGTTCTTC
TRBD2	TRBV19	TRBJ2-7	NA	CASSKLAGLKDEQYF	TGTGCCAGTAGTAAGCTAGCGGGATTAAAGGACGAGCAGTACTTC
NA	TRBV4-1	TRBJ1-6	NA	CASSQGPQSSYNSPLHF	TGCGCCAGCAGCCAAGGACCACAGAGCTCCTATAATTCACCCCTCCACTTT
NA	TRBV19	TRBJ1-5	NA	CASSIYARNNQPQHF	TGTGCCAGTAGTATTTATGCCAGGAACAATCAGCCCCAGCATTTT
NA	TRBV6-2/TRBV6-3	TRBJ1-5	NA	CASSGREQPQHF	TGTGCCAGCAGCGGGAGAGAACAGCCCCAGCATTTT
TRBD1	TRBV2	TRBJ1-4	NA	CASSAGTGGFEKLFF	TGTGCCAGCAGCGCAGGGACAGGGGGATTTGAAAAACTGTTTTTT
NA	TRBV6-5	TRBJ1-2	NA	CASSSLGIGQFYGYTF	TGTGCCAGCAGTTCCTTGGGAATTGGACAGTTCTATGGCTACACCTTC
NA	TRBV7-9	TRBJ1-6	NA	CASSLNSPLHF	TGTGCCAGCAGCCTTAATTCACCCCTCCACTTT
TRBD1	TRBV18	TRBJ2-7	NA	CASSPGTGGLYEQYF	TGTGCCAGCTCACCAGGGACAGGGGGCCTCTACGAGCAGTACTTC
NA	TRBV5-1	TRBJ2-1	NA	CASSFVPGLSSYNEQFF	TGCGCCAGCAGCTTTGTCCCGGGACTGAGCTCCTACAATGAGCAGTTCTTC
NA	TRBV4-1	TRBJ1-1	few	CASSQDKNTEAFF	TGCGCCAGCAGCCAAGATAAGAACACTGAAGCTTTCTTT
TRBD1	TRBV19	TRBJ2-3	NA	CASSLRQGGDTQYF	TGTGCCAGTAGTCTCCGACAGGGGGGAGATACGCAGTATTTT
TRBD1	TRBV6-2/TRBV6-3	TRBJ1-6	NA	CASSYRGTDNSPLHF	TGTGCCAGCAGTTACCGAGGGACAGATAATTCACCCCTCCACTTT
TRBD2	TRBV6-2/TRBV6-3	TRBJ2-1	NA	CASSSLLAGGDEQFF	TGTGCCAGCAGTTCTCTACTAGCGGGGGGGGATGAGCAGTTCTTC
NA	TRBV7-2	TRBJ2-2	NA	CASSLVSGELFF	TGTGCCAGCAGCTTAGTCTCCGGGGAGCTGTTTTTT
NA	TRBV27	TRBJ2-7	NA	CASSPGWGLPAYEQYF	TGTGCCAGCAGTCCAGGCTGGGGACTCCCGGCCTACGAGCAGTACTTC
NA	TRBV27	TRBJ2-3	NA	CASSLTEVSDTQYF	TGTGCCAGCAGTTTAACAGAAGTCTCAGATACGCAGTATTTT
NA	TRBV7-8	TRBJ2-4	NA	CASSSPRGHLAKNIQYF	TGTGCCAGCAGCTCCCCCCGAGGGCATTTAGCCAAAAACATTCAGTACTTC
TRBD2	TRBV30	TRBJ2-7	few	CAWSVRLAGYEQYF	TGTGCCTGGAGTGTACGACTAGCGGGGTACGAGCAGTACTTC
TRBD1	TRBV6-2/TRBV6-3	TRBJ2-5	NA	CASSYDPEGQGWSETQYF	TGTGCCAGCAGTTACGATCCAGAGGGACAGGGCTGGTCGGAGACCCAGTACTTC
TRBD1	TRBV6-2/TRBV6-3	TRBJ2-3	NA	CASSGQGAMTDTQYF	TGTGCCAGCAGTGGACAGGGGGCAATGACAGATACGCAGTATTTT
TRBD2	TRBV7-7	TRBJ2-5	NA	CASSLTGGQETQYF	TGTGCCAGCAGCTTAACGGGAGGCCAAGAGACCCAGTACTTC
NA	TRBV11-1	TRBJ2-7	NA	CASSLAGGRSYEQYF	TGTGCCAGCAGCTTAGCCGGCGGCAGAAGCTACGAGCAGTACTTC
NA	TRBV7-9	TRBJ1-1	NA	CASSIRGNTEAFF	TGTGCCAGCAGTATAAGGGGGAACACTGAAGCTTTCTTT
NA	TRBV5-1	TRBJ2-6	NA	CASTAGDSGANVLTF	TGCGCCAGCACCGCAGGGGACTCTGGGGCCAACGTCCTGACTTTC
NA	TRBV9	TRBJ2-2	NA	CASSFGGNTGELFF	TGTGCCAGCAGCTTCGGGGGGAACACCGGGGAGCTGTTTTTT
TRBD1	TRBV25-1	TRBJ1-2	NA	CASSGQGQDGYTF	TGTGCCAGCAGCGGACAGGGTCAAGATGGCTACACCTTC
TRBD2	TRBV27	TRBJ2-4	few	CAKHTTSRGLAGLIAKNIQYF	TGTGCCAAACACACAACCTCCCGGGGACTAGCGGGGTTGATAGCCAAAAACATTCAGTACTTC